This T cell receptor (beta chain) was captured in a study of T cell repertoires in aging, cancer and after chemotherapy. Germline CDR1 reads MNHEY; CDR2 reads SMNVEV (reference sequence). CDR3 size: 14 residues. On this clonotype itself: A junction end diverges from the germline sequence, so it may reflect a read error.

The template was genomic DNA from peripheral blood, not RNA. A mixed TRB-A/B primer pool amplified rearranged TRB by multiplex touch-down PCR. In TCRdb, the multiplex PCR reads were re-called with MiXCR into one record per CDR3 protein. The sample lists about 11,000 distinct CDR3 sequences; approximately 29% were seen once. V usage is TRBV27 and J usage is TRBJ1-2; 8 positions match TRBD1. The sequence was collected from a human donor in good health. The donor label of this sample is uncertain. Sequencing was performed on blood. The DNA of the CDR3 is TGTGTCAGCAGTATACAGGGGGCTAACTATGGCTACACCTTC. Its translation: CVSSIQGANYGYTF.